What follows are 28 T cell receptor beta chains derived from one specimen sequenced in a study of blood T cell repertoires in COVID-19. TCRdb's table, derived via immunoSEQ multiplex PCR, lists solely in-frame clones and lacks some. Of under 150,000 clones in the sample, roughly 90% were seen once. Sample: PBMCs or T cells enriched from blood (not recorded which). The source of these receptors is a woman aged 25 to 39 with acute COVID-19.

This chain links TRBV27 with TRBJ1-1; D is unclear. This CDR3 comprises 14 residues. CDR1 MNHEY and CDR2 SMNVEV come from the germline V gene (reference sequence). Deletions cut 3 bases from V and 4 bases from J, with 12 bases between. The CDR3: CASSFLSPSTEAFF. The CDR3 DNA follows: TGTGCCAGCAGTTTCCTTAGCCCGAGCACTGAAGCTTTCTTT.

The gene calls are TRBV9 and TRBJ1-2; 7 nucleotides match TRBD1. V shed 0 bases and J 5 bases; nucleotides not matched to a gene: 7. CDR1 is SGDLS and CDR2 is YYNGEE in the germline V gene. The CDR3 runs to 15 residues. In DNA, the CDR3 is TGTGCCAGCAGCGTAGAAGAAGGGGGCTTTTATGGCTACACCTTC. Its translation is CASSVEEGGFYGYTF.

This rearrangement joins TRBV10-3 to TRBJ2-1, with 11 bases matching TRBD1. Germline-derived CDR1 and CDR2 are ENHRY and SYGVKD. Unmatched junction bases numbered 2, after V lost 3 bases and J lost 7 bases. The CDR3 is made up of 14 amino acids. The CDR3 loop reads CAISDGTGGNEQFF. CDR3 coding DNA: TGTGCCATCAGTGATGGGACAGGGGGTAATGAGCAGTTCTTC.

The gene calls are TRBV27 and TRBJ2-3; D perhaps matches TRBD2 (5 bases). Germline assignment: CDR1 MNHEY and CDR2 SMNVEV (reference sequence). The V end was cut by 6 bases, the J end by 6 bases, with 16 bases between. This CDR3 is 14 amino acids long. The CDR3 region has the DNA TGTGCCAGCAGGGAGCGATTTCCGGGGGATACGCAGTATTTT. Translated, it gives CASRERFPGDTQYF.

DNA for the CDR3: TGTGCCAGCAGCAAATTGTTGGCAGGCCCATCCTACGAGCAGTACTTC. Its translation is CASSKLLAGPSYEQYF. The V call is TRBV21-1, the J call TRBJ2-7; the table's D gene call, TRBD1, was not cross checked with the DNA. TRBV21-1 is shown as a pseudogene. The CDR3 consists of 16 residues.

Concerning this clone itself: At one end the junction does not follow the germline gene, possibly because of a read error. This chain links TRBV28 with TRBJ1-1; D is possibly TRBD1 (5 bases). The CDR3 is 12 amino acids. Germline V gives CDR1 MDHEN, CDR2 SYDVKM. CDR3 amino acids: CASSYAGPVKIF. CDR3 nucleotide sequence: TGTGCCAGCAGTTATGCGGGGCCCGTGAAGATCTTT.

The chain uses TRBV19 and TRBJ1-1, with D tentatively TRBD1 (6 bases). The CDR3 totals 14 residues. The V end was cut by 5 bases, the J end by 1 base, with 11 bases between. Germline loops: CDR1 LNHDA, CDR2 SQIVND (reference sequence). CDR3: CASSFGTSNTEAFF. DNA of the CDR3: TGTGCCAGTAGTTTCGGGACATCGAACACTGAAGCTTTCTTT.

Written as DNA, the CDR3 is TGCAGCGTTCCACCCAGGGGCCCCATGAACACTGAAGCTTTCTTT. It specifies CSVPPRGPMNTEAFF. This chain joins TRBV29-1 and TRBJ1-1, with D tentatively TRBD1 (6 bases). Trimming shortened V by 5 bases and J by 0 bases, and 16 bases separated the two germline ends. Germline CDR1 and CDR2: SQVTM and ANQGSEA. The CDR3 runs to 15 residues.

The CDR3 DNA reads TGCGCCAGCAGCTTGCAAGCGGGTGGCACTGAAGCTTTCTTT. Protein sequence: CASSLQAGGTEAFF. V and J are TRBV5-1 and TRBJ1-1; D not resolved. The CDR3 consists of 14 residues. The V and J ends lost 1 base and 4 bases respectively, with 11 bases between them. Germline V gives CDR1 SGHRS, CDR2 YFSETQ. Full variable domain (rest looked up from reference TRBV5-1 and TRBJ1-1): KAGVTQTPRYLIKTRGQQVTLSCSPISGHRSVSWYQQTPGQGLQFLFEYFSETQRNKGNFPGRFSGRQFSNSRSEMNVSTLELGDSALYLCASSLQAGGTEAFFGQGTRLTVV.

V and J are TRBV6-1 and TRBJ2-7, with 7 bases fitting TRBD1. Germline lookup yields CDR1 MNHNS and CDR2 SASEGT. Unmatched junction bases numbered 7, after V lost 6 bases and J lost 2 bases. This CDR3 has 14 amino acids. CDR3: CASSRQGLTYEQYF. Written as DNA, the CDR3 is TGTGCCAGCAGCCGACAGGGTCTAACCTACGAGCAGTACTTC.

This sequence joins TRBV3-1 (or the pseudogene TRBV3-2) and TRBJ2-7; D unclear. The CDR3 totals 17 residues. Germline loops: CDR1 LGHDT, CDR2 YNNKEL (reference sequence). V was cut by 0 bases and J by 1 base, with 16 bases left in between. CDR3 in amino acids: CASSQETQRPDSYEQYF. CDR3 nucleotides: TGTGCCAGCAGCCAAGAAACTCAGAGGCCAGATTCCTACGAGCAGTACTTC.

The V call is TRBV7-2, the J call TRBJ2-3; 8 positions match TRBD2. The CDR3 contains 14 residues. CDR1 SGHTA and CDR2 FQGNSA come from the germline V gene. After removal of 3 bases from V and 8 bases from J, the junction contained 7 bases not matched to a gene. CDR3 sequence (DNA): TGTGCCAGCAGCTTGGGAGCGGGAGAACGTACGCAGTATTTT. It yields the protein CASSLGAGERTQYF.

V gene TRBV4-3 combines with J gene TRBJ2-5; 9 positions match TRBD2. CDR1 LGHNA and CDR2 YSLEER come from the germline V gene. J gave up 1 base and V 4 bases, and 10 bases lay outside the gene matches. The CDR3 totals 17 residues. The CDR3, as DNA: TGCGCCAGCAGCCCCCGGATAGCGGGAGCCCTCCAAGAGACCCAGTACTTC. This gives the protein CASSPRIAGALQETQYF.

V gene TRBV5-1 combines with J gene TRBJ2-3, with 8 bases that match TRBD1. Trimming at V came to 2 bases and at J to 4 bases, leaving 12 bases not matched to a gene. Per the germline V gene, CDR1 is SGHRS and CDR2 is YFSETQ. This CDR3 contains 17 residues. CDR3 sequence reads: CASSFPRQGSLPDTQYF. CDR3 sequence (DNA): TGCGCCAGCAGCTTTCCCCGACAGGGGAGTCTTCCAGATACGCAGTATTTT.

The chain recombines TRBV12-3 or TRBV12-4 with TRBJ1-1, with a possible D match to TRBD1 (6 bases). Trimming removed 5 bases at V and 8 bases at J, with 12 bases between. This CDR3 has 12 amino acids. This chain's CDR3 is CASSTLDSEAFF. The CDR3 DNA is TGTGCCAGCAGTACCCTGGACAGCGAAGCTTTCTTT.

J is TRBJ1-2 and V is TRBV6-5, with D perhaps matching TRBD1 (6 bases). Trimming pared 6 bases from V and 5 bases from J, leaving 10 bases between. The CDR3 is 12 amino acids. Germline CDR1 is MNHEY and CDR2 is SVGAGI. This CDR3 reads CASRQGGYGYTF. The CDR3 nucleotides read TGTGCCAGCAGACAGGGCGGGTATGGCTACACCTTC.

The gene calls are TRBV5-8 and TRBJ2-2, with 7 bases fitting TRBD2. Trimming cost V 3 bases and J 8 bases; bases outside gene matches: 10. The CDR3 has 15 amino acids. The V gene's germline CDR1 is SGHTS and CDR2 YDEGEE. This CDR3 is CASSSRYSGLGELFF. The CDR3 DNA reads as TGTGCCAGCAGCTCCCGGTATAGCGGGCTTGGGGAGCTGTTTTTT.

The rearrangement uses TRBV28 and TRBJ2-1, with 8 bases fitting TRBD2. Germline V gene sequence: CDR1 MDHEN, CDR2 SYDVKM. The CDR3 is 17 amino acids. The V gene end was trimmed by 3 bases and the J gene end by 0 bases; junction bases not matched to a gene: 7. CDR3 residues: CASSFPTSGSSYNEQFF. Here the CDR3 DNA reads TGTGCCAGCAGTTTCCCAACCAGCGGGAGCTCCTACAATGAGCAGTTCTTC.

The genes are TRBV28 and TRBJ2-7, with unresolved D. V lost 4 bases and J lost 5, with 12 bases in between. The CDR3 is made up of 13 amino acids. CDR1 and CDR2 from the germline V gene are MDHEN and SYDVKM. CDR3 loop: CASSSSTPDEQYF. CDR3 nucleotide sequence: TGTGCCAGCAGTTCCTCCACCCCGGACGAGCAGTACTTC.

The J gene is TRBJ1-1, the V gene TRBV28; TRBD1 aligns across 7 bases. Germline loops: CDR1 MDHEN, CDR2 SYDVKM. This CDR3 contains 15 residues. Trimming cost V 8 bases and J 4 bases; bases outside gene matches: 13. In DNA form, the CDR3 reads TGTGCCAGCTCAGTAGGGGGCAGGTTGGGCACTGAAGCTTTCTTT. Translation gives CASSVGGRLGTEAFF.

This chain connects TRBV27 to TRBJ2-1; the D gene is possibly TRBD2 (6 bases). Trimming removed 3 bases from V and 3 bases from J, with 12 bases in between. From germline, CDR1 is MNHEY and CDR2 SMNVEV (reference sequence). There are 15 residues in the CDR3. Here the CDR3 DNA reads TGTGCCAGCAGTTTGATCGGGAGTCTCTACAATGAGCAGTTCTTC. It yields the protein CASSLIGSLYNEQFF.

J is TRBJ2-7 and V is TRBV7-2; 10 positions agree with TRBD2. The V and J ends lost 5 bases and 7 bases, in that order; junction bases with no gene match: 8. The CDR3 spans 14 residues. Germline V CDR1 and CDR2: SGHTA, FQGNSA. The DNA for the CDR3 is TGTGCCAGCAGCAAACTAGCGGGAATGGGTGAGCAGTACTTC. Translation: CASSKLAGMGEQYF.

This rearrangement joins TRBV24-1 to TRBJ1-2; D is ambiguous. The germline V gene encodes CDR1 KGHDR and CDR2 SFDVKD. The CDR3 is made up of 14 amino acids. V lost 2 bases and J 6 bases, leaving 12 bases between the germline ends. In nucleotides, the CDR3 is TGTGCCACCAGTGATTCAGTGACATTACATGGCTACACCTTC. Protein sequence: CATSDSVTLHGYTF.

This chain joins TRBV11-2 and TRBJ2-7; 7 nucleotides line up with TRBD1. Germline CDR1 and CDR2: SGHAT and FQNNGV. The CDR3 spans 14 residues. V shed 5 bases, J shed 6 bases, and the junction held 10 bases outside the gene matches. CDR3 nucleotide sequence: TGTGCCAGCAGCCTCGGACAGGAGCTGGGCGAGCAGTACTTC. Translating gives CASSLGQELGEQYF.

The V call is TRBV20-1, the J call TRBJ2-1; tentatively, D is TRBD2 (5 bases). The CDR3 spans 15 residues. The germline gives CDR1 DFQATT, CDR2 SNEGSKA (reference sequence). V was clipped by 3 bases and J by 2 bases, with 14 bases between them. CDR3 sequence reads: CSASRGRHPYNEQFF. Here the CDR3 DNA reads TGCAGTGCTAGTCGAGGGCGACACCCCTACAATGAGCAGTTCTTC.

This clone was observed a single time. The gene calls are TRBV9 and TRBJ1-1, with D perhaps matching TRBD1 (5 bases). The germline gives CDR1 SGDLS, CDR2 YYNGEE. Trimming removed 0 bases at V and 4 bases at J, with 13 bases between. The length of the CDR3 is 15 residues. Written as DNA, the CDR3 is TGTGCCAGCAGCGTAGAGGCAAGGGGTGGCACTGAAGCTTTCTTT. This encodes CASSVEARGGTEAFF.

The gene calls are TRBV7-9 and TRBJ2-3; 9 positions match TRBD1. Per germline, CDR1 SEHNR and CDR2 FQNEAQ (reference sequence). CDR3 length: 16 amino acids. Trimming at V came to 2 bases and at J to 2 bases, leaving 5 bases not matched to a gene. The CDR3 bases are TGTGCCAGCAGCTTACTCGGGACAGGGTCCACAGATACGCAGTATTTT. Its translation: CASSLLGTGSTDTQYF.

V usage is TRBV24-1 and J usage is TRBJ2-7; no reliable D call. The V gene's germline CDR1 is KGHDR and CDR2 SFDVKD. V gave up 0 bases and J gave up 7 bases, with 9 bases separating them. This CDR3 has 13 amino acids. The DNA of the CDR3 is TGTGCCACCAGTGATTTGGTTTCGGGTGAGCAGTACTTC. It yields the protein CATSDLVSGEQYF.